The rows below give T cell receptor beta chains drawn from one sample of a study of identical twins. TCRdb analysed the 5' RACE reads with MiXCR anew, one entry per CDR3 protein. The data contain about 150,000 distinct CDR3 sequences, roughly 3.5% of them singletons. Material for sequencing was memory T cells sorted from blood. The receptors shown here come from a young man in good health. Each CDR3 is given with its conserved first and last residue. A D gene is named only where the DNA matches it firmly. Size is stated for part of the rows, as once, few or many counts, or as a class when the clone is expanded.

V gene	clone size	D gene	J gene	CDR3 protein	CDR3 DNA
TRBV3-1	many	TRBD1	TRBJ2-2	CASSPGTGTAGELFF	TGTGCCAGCAGCCCCGGGACAGGGACGGCCGGGGAGCTGTTTTTT
TRBV12-3/TRBV12-4	many	.	TRBJ1-3	CASSSGPGNTIYF	TGTGCCAGCAGTTCAGGTCCCGGAAACACCATATATTTT
TRBV30	few	TRBD1	TRBJ1-6	CAWSVLGTAYNSPLHF	TGTGCCTGGAGTGTACTCGGGACAGCCTATAATTCACCCCTCCACTTT
TRBV11-2	many	.	TRBJ2-2	CASSLERTGELFF	TGTGCCAGCAGCTTAGAACGAACCGGGGAGCTGTTTTTT
TRBV4-3	many	.	TRBJ2-1	CASSQERGGEQFF	TGCGCCAGCAGCCAAGAAAGAGGGGGTGAGCAGTTCTTC
TRBV12-5	many	TRBD2	TRBJ2-3	CASGLGLAGGSTDTQYF	TGTGCTAGTGGTTTGGGCCTAGCGGGAGGATCCACAGATACGCAGTATTTT
TRBV6-4	many	TRBD2	TRBJ2-1	CASSAVAGTYNEQFF	TGTGCCAGCAGTGCCGTAGCGGGGACCTACAATGAGCAGTTCTTC
TRBV18	once	TRBD1	TRBJ1-2	CASSPWTGGYGYTF	TGTGCCAGCTCACCATGGACAGGGGGCTATGGCTACACCTTC
TRBV6-2/TRBV6-3	many	.	TRBJ2-5	CASSYSWRSGETQYF	TGTGCCAGCAGTTACTCTTGGCGGTCAGGGGAGACCCAGTACTTC
TRBV18	many	.	TRBJ2-5	CASSPEETQYF	TGTGCCAGCTCACCAGAAGAGACCCAGTACTTC
TRBV5-1	many	.	TRBJ1-1	CASSLTLQGSTEAFF	TGCGCCAGCAGCTTAACCCTTCAGGGTAGCACTGAAGCTTTCTTT
TRBV11-2	many	.	TRBJ2-5	CASSLGNGRETQYF	TGTGCCAGCAGCTTAGGGAACGGAAGGGAGACCCAGTACTTC
TRBV20-1	many	.	TRBJ2-4	CSASRRRLAKNIQYF	TGCAGTGCTAGTCGGCGGAGACTAGCCAAAAACATTCAGTACTTC
TRBV7-6	.	TRBD1	TRBJ1-3	CASREDRGHGNTIYF	TGTGCCAGCAGGGAGGACAGGGGGCACGGAAACACCATATATTTT
TRBV5-5	many	.	TRBJ1-1	CASSLGRDKATEAFF	TGTGCCAGCAGCTTGGGGAGGGATAAAGCCACTGAAGCTTTCTTT
TRBV29-1	many	.	TRBJ2-1	CSVQRTEGFDEQFF	TGCAGCGTGCAACGTACCGAGGGCTTCGATGAGCAGTTCTTC
TRBV29-1	many	TRBD1	TRBJ2-3	CSVTPGGAGTDTQYF	TGCAGCGTTACACCAGGGGGCGCTGGCACAGATACGCAGTATTTT